This TCR beta chain was found in a study of T cells in tuberculosis. Clones were read by immunoSEQ multiplex PCR, and TCRdb kept only the in-frame ones, dropping some. The table lists under 50,000 clones, roughly 96% of them singletons. This clonotype originated in a donor between 10 and 35 years old with latent tuberculosis or without tuberculosis infection. Sequenced input: PBMCs.

In nucleotides, the CDR3 is TGCGCCAGCAGCTTGACAGGGGAAACCTATGGCTACACCTTC. This encodes CASSLTGETYGYTF. The chain joins TRBV5-1 to TRBJ1-2; 7 bases are shared with TRBD1. The trim removed 1 base at V and 4 bases at J, leaving 4 bases unmatched. The germline gives CDR1 SGHRS, CDR2 YFSETQ. The CDR3 runs to 14 residues.